The text below deals with one TCR beta chain. One end of the junction varies from germline; a read error may be responsible. The data were taken from a study of human T cells and chemical hapten exposure. Each CDR3 protein gets one entry after TCRdb re-called the RACE reads with MiXCR. The table records more than 80,000 distinct CDR3 sequences, approximately 11% of them present only once. The V gene's germline CDR1 is SSHAT and CDR2 FNYEAQ (reference sequence). This CDR3 comprises 13 residues. Time point defined: pre-sensitization, week 0. Treatment meaning: therapeutic diphenylcyclopropenone sensitization with weekly scalp DPC.

The genes are TRBV7-7 and TRBJ2-1, with D uncertain. This TCR came from a woman in her sixties or seventies with alopecia areata. Some clones in this sample may be carry-over from other donors' samples. The starting material was whole blood, obtained in connection with sensitization to the hapten diphenylcyclopropenone (DPC). The chain's CDR3 is CASSFRPDNEQFF. The CDR3 DNA follows: TGTGCTAGCAGCTTTCGGCCAGACAATGAGCAGTTCTTC.